The text below deals with one T cell receptor beta chain. Authors' processing steps: Scientists estimated how many nucleated cells there were by amplifying reference gene primers. Only in-frame clones appear in the TCRdb table, and some are missing; sequencing was by immunoSEQ multiplex PCR. The V and J calls and clone size come from that table; D and trimming were worked out from the DNA. This sample has about 78,000 clones, with under 85% found just once. CDR1 is SGHAT, CDR2 FQNNGV, per germline. The V end was cut by 5 bases, the J end by 1 base, with 9 bases between. The CDR3 totals 14 residues. The sample belongs to a study of blood T cell repertoires in COVID-19. The overall study: COVID-19 samples collected from the United States, Italy and Spain covered acute and convalescent phases. Sources were T cells, B-cell-depleted T cells, or PBMCs; the material itself was cDNA or gDNA.

The receptor's source is a human donor in a cohort sampled during active COVID-19. The chain is built from TRBV11-2 and TRBJ2-1, with D possibly being TRBD2 (6 bases). Sequencing was performed on peripheral blood. In nucleotides, the CDR3 is TGTGCCAGCAGCCCGGGACTTTCCTACAATGAGCAGTTCTTC. As protein: CASSPGLSYNEQFF.